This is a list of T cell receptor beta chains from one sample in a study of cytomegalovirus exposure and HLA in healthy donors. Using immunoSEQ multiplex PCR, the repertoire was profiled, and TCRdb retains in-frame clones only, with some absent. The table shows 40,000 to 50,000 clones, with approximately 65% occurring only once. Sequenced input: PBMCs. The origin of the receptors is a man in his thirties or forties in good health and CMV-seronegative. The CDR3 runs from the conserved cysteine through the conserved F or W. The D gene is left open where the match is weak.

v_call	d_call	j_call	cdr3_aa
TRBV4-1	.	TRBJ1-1	CASYPGTGEAFF
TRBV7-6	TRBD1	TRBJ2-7	CASSLPPGQGTYEQYF
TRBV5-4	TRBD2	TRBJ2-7	CASSFGSSGYEQYF
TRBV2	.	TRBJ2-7	CASSAVILYEQYF
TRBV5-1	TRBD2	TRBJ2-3	CASSLALAGGRADTQYF
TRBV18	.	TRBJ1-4	CASSPDRTNGEKLFF
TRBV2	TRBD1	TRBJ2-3	CASSVNPGQGTDTQYF
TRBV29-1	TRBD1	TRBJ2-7	CSAKGDSYYEQYF
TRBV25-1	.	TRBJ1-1	CASSEYGRSTEAFF
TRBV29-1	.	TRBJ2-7	CSVRDSSYEQYF
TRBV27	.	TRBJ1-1	CASSPLQGRSEAFF
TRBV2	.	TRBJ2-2	CASRVLTGTGELFF
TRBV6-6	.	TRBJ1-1	CASRKQDMNTEAFF
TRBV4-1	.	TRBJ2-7	CASSQPGSYEQYF
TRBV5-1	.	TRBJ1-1	CASSLEAGANTEAFF
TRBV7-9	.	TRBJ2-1	CASSVINYNEQFF
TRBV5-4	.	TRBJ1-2	CASSLDPANYGYTF
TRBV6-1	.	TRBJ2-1	CASREGGSYNEQFF
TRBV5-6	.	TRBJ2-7	CASRTGQAPYEQYF
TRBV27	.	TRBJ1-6	CASRYRASPLHF
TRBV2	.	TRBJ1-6	CASVGDSGGNSYNSPLHF
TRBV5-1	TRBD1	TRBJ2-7	CASSQRTGQNYEQYF
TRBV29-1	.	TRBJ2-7	CSVEDQRGEQYF
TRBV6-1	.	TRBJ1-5	CASSAVSNQPQHF
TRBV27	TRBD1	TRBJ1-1	CASSLWTGGLTEAFF
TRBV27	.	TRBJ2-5	CASSPLGQQETQYF
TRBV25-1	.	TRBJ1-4	CASRGQGNEKLFF
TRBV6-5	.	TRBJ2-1	CASSPDSYNEQFF
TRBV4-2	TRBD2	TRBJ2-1	CASSRGTSGYNEQFF
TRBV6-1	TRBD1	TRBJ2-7	CASSDWDRGLYEQYF
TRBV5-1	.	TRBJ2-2	CASSSLDTGELFF
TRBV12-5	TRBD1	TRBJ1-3	CASGLKRTGIFGNTIYF
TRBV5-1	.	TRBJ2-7	CASSPDSYEQYF
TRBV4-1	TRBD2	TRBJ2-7	CASALAGAGVTYEQYF
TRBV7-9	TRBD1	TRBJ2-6	CASRGGAGANVLTF
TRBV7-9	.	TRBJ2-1	CASSLVAYNEQFF
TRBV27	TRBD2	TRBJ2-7	CASSFGGSSYEQYF
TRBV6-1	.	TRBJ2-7	CASSEPTGRFIYEQYF
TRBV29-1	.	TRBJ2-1	CSTKTGDRNEQFF
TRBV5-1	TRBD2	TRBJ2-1	CASSLKTSGSGEQFF
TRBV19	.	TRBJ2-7	CASRRSARTDSYEQYF
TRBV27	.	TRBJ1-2	CASSLLGGFGYGYTF
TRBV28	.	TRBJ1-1	CASSLGQLNTEAFF
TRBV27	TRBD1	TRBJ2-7	CASSMTGGEQYF
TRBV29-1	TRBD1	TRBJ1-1	CSVDPRQGMNTEAFF
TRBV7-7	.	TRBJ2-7	CASSRQQGYEQYF
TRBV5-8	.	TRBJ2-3	CASSTLAPSTDTQYF
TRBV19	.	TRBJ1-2	CASSPRDLYGYTF
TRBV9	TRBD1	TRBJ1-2	CASSARTGPGYGYTF
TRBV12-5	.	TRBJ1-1	CASGSPPPPEAFF
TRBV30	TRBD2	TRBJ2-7	CAWIAGGGGEQYF
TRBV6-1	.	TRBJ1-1	CASSEWVDYRNTEAFF
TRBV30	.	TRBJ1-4	CAWSREEKLFF
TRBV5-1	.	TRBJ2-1	CASRLGVSYNEQFF
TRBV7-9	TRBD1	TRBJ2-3	CASSLSGTGYTQYF